The clone carrying this T cell receptor (beta chain) has more than one count but fewer than ten. The antigen is unknown. Genes and germline come from the mouse. The read gets to within 4 residues of the CDR3 end, and the germline J gene fills in the rest. Other DNA variants within this sample encode the same CDR3. RNA, once extracted, was reverse transcribed into cDNA for use as the sequencing template. Some clones are missing from TCRdb's copy, which holds only in-frame ones; the method was immunoSEQ multiplex PCR. The data show around 100,000 clones, with none appearing a single time. The data belong to a study of CD8+ T cells in alopecia areata. Study-wide points: Relative to normal scalp, lesional scalp, especially alopecia totalis/universalis, showed higher clonality.

This CDR3 has 15 residues. V dropped 3 bases and J dropped 1; count of bases not matched to a gene: 5. Germline V lookup: CDR1 NNHDY, CDR2 SYVADS. Material: lesional skin. This TCR was sampled from a C3H/HeJ mouse with alopecia areata. The mouse strain carries the MHC haplotype H2-k. This chain connects TRBV13-3 to TRBJ1-1; 8 bases align to TRBD1. The chain's CDR3 is CASSVRTGRNTEVFF. Partial CDR3 DNA: TGTGCCAGCAGTGTCCGGACAGGGAGGAACACA.